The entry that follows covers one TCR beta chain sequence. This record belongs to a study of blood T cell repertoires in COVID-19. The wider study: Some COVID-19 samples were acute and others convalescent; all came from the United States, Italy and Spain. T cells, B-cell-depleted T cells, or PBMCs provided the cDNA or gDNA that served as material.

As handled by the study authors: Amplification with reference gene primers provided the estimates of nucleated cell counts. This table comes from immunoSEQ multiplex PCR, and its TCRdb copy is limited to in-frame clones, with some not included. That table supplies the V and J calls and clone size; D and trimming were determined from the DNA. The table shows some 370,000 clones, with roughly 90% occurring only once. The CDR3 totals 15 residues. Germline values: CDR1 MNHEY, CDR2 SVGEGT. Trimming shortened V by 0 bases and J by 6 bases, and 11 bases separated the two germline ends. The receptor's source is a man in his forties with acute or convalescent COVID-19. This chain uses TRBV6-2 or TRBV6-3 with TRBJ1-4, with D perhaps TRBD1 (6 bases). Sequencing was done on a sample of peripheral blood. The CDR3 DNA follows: TGTGCCAGCAGTTACTCGCAGGGGCTTCATGAAAAACTGTTTTTT. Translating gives CASSYSQGLHEKLFF.